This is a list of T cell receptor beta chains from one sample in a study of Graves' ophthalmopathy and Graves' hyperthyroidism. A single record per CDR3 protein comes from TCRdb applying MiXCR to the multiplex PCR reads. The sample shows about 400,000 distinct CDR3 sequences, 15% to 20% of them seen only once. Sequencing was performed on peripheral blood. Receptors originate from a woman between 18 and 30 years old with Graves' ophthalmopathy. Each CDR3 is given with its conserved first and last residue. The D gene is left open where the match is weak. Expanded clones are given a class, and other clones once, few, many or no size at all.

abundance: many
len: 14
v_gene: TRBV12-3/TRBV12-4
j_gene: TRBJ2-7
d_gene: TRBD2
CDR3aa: CASSSLAGDYEQYF
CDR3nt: TGTGCCAGCAGTTCCCTAGCGGGGGACTACGAGCAGTACTTC

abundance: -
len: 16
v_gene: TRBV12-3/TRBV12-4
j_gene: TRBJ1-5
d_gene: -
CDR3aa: CASRNDPEGLNQPQHF
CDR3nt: TGTGCCAGCAGGAACGATCCGGAGGGGTTGAACCAGCCCCAGCATTTT

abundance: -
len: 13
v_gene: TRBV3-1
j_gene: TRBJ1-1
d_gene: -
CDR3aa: CASSQTQNTEAFF
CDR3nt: TGTGCCAGCAGCCAAACCCAGAACACTGAAGCTTTCTTT

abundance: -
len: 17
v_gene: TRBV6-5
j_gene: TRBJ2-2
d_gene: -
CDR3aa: CASSLWSLGTNTGELFF
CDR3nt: TGTGCCAGCAGTTTATGGAGTTTGGGCACGAACACCGGGGAGCTGTTTTTT

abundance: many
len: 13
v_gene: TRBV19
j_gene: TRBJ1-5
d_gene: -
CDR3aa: CASSRTSDQPQHF
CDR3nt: TGTGCCAGTAGTCGTACATCCGATCAGCCCCAGCATTTT

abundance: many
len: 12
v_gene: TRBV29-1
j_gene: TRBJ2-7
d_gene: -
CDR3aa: CSVVRGGYEQYF
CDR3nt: TGCAGCGTTGTGAGGGGAGGCTACGAGCAGTACTTC

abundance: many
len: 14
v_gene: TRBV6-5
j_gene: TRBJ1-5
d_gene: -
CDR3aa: CASSSGRSNQPQHF
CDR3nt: TGTGCCAGCAGTTCGGGCCGGAGCAATCAGCCCCAGCATTTT

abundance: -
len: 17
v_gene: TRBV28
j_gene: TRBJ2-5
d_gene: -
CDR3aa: CASSHFSTGRFGETQYF
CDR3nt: TGTGCCAGCAGCCATTTTTCGACAGGGAGGTTTGGAGAGACCCAGTACTTC

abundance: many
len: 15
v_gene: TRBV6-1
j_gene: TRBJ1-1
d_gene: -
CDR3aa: CASLQGLSMNTEAFF
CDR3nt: TGTGCCAGCCTCCAGGGCCTTTCGATGAACACTGAAGCTTTCTTT

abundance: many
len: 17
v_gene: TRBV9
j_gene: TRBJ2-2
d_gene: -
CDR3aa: CASSASGNLANTGELFF
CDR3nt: TGTGCCAGCAGCGCCTCAGGGAACTTAGCGAACACCGGGGAGCTGTTTTTT